This T cell receptor (beta chain) was identified during a study of blood T cell repertoires in COVID-19. The data were produced by immunoSEQ multiplex PCR, yet TCRdb's version contains in-frame clones alone and is incomplete. The sample consists of 200,000 to 250,000 clones, around three quarters of them appearing once. V lost 6 bases to trimming and J lost 4 bases, with 17 bases between them. The CDR3 has 15 residues. Germline loops: CDR1 LNHDA, CDR2 SQIVND (reference sequence). The chain is built from TRBV19 and TRBJ2-3; TRBD2 might be the D (5 bases). The sequence was obtained from an older woman with acute or convalescent COVID-19. Sequencing input: peripheral blood. The chain's CDR3 is CASRESGLRADTQYF. The DNA for the CDR3 is TGTGCCAGTAGAGAAAGTGGTCTGAGGGCAGATACGCAGTATTTT.